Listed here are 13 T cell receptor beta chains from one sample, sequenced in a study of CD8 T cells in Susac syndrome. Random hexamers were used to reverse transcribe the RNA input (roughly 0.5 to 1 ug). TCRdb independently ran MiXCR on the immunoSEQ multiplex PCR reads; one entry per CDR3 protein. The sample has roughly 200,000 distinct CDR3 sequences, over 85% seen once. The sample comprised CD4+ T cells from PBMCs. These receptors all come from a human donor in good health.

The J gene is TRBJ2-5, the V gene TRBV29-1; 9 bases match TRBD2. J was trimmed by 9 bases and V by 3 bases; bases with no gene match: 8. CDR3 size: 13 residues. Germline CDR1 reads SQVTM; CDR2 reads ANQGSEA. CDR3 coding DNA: TGCAGCGTTGACCAGGCGGGGGGGAGGTCCCAGTACTTC. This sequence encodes CSVDQAGGRSQYF.

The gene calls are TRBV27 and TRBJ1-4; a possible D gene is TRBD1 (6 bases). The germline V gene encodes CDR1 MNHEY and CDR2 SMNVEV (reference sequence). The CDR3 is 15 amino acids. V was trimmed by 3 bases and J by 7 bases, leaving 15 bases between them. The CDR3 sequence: CASSFGGGVGEKLFF. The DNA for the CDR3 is TGTGCCAGCAGTTTTGGCGGGGGCGTGGGTGAAAAACTGTTTTTT.

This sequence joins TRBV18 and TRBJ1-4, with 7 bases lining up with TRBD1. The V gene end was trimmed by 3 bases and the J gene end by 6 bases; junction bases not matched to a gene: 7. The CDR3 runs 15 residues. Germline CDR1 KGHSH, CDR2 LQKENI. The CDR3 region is CASSPYRGGDEKLFF. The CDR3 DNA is TGTGCCAGCTCACCTTACAGGGGAGGGGATGAAAAACTGTTTTTT.

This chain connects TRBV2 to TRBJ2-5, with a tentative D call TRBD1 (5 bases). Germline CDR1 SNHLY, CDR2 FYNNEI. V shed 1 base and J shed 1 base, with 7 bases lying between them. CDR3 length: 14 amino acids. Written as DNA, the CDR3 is TGTGCCAGCAGTGAAGGTCAGGGCCAAGAGACCCAGTACTTC. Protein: CASSEGQGQETQYF.

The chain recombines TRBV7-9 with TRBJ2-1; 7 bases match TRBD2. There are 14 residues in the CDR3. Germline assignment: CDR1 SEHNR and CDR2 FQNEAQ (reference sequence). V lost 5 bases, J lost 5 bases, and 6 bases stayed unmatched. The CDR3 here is CASSPRTSNNEQFF. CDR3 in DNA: TGTGCCAGCAGCCCGCGGACTAGTAACAATGAGCAGTTCTTC.

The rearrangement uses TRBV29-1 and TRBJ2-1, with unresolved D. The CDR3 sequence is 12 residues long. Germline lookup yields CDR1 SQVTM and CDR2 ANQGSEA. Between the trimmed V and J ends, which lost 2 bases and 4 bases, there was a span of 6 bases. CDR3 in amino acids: CSVETEYNEQFF. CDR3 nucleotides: TGCAGCGTTGAAACAGAGTACAATGAGCAGTTCTTC.

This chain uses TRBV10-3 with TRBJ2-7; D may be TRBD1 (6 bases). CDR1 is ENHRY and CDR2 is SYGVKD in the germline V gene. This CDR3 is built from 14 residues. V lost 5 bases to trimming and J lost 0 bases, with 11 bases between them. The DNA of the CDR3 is TGTGCCATCAGTCCCGGGACAATCTCCTACGAGCAGTACGTC. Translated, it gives CAISPGTISYEQYV.

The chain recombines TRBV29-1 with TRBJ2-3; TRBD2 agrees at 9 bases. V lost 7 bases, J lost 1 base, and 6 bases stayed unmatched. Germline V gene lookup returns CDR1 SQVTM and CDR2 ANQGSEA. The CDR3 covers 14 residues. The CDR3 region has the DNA TGCAGCGAAAATAGCGGGAGAGGCACAGATACGCAGTATTTT. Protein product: CSENSGRGTDTQYF.

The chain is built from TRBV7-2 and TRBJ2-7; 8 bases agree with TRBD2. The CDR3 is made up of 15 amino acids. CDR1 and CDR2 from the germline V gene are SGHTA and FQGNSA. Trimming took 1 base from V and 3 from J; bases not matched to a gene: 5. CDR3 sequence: CASSLGPGGNYEQYV. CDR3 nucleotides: TGTGCCAGCAGCTTAGGCCCGGGAGGGAACTACGAGCAGTACGTC.

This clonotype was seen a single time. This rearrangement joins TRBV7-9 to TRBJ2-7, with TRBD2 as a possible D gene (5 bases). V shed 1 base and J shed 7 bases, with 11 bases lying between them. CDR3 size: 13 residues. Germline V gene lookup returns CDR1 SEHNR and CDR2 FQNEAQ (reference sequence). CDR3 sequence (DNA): TGTGCCAGCAGCTTAGGTTTGACGGGGGAGCAGTACGTC. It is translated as CASSLGLTGEQYV.

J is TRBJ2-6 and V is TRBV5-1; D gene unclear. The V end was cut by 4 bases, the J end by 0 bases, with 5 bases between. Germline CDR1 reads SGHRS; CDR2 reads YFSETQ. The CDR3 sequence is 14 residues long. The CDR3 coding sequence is TGCGCCAGCAGCGTCGCCTCTGGGGCCAACGTCCTGACTTTC. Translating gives CASSVASGANVLTF.

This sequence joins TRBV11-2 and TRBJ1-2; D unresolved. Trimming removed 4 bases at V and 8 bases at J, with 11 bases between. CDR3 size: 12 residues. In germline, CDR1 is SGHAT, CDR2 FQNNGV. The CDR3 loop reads CASSSTQYGYTF. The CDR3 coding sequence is TGTGCCAGCAGCTCCACCCAATACGGCTACACCTTC.

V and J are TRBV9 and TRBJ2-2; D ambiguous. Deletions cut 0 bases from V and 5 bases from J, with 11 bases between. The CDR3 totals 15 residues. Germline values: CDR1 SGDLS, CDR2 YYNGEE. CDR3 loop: CASSVGSRMTGELFF. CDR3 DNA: TGTGCCAGCAGCGTAGGGTCCAGAATGACCGGGGAGCTGTTTTTT.